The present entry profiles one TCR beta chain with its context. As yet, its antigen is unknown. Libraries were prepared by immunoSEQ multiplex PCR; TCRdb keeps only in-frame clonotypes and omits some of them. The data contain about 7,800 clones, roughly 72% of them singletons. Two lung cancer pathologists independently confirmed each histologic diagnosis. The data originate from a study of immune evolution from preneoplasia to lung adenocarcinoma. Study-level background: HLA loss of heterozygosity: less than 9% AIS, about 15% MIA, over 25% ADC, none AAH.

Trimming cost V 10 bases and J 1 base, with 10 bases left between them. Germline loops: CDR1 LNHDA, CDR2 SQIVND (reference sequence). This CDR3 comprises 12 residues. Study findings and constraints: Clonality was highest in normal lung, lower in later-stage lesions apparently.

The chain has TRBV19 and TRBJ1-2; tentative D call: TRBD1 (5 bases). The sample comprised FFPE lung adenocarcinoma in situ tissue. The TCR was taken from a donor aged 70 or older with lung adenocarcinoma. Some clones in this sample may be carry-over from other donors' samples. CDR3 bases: TGTGCCACGCGGGGGGATAACTATGGCTACACCTTC. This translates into CATRGDNYGYTF. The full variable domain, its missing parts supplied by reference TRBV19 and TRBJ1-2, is DGGITQSPKYLFRKEGQNVTLSCEQNLNHDAMYWYRQDPGQGLRLIYYSQIVNDFQKGDIAEGYSVSREKKESFPLTVTSAQKNPTAFYLCATRGDNYGYTFGSGTRLTVV.